This T cell receptor beta chain originates from a study of CD8+ T cells in alopecia areata. Overall study context: Oral tofacitinib (5 to 10 mg twice daily) was administered to treated patients. Once tofacitinib had been taken for 6 to 18 months, 6 months off drug followed. General study points: Patients shared TCRs less clearly than mice did, possibly owing to HLA.

Sorting of CD4+ and CD8+ T cells was performed on PBMCs. As regards this clone: Its antigen is undetermined.

Once RNA had been extracted, it was reverse transcribed into cDNA to act as the sequencing template. The protocol was immunoSEQ multiplex PCR, while the TCRdb copy is restricted to in-frame clones and leaves out a portion. The sample comprises about 140,000 clones, 45% to 60% of which are singletons, and approximately 1% rests with the top ten. This receptor was taken from a human donor with alopecia areata. Material: CD4+ T cells sorted from blood, obtained at week 0.

The CDR3 DNA is TGTGCCAGCAGCTTGGCTTGGGGTGGGACCTACGAGCAGTACTTC. It specifies CASSLAWGGTYEQYF. The rearrangement uses TRBV5-6 and TRBJ2-7; D uncertain. Per the germline V gene, CDR1 is SGHDT and CDR2 is YYEEEE. The CDR3 loop spans 15 amino acids. Between the trimmed V and J ends, which lost 0 bases and 2 bases, there was a span of 12 bases.